Below are 20 T cell receptor beta chains sequenced from a single sample in a study of OX40 agonist ivuxolimab in advanced cancers. This table comes from immunoSEQ multiplex PCR, and its TCRdb copy is limited to in-frame clones, with some not included. The table records 65,000 to 75,000 clones, around 83% of them present only once. The sample in question was CD4+ or CD8+ T cells sorted from blood, obtained in a trial of the OX40 agonist ivuxolimab. The receptors originated from an adult with an advanced solid tumor such as melanoma, head and neck, liver or kidney cancer.

The V and J genes are TRBV10-3 and TRBJ1-5, with 7 bases that match TRBD1. CDR1 and CDR2 from the germline V gene are ENHRY and SYGVKD. The CDR3 is 15 amino acids. The junction had 8 bases not matched to a gene; V was cut back by 0 bases and J by 9 bases. The CDR3 here is CAISESMTGQRPQHF. CDR3 in DNA: TGTGCCATCAGTGAGTCGATGACAGGGCAGAGGCCCCAGCATTTT.

The chain carries TRBV4-3 and TRBJ1-3; a weak D match, TRBD1 (5 bases). Trimming took 4 bases from V and 4 from J, leaving 11 bases between them. Germline V gene lookup returns CDR1 LGHNA and CDR2 YSLEER. The CDR3 sequence is 14 residues long. In nucleotides, the CDR3 is TGCGCCAGCAGCCTAGAGGGGACCGGAAACACCATATATTTT. Residues: CASSLEGTGNTIYF.

The V call is TRBV5-5, the J call TRBJ2-1; 7 positions match TRBD2. This CDR3 has 15 residues. Germline values: CDR1 SGHKS, CDR2 YYEKEE (reference sequence). The ends lost 4 bases at V and 4 bases at J; junction bases unmatched: 8. The CDR3 region is CASSVLADVYNEQFF. CDR3 sequence (DNA): TGTGCCAGCAGCGTCCTAGCGGACGTTTACAATGAGCAGTTCTTC.

The V call is TRBV5-1, the J call TRBJ1-4, with unresolved D. The CDR3 loop spans 15 amino acids. V lost 3 bases, J lost 0 bases, and 9 bases lay in between. From germline, CDR1 is SGHRS and CDR2 YFSETQ. In DNA form, the CDR3 reads TGCGCCAGCAGCTCCACGGGAGCAACTAATGAAAAACTGTTTTTT. Amino acid sequence: CASSSTGATNEKLFF.

This chain links TRBV28 with TRBJ2-1; 13 bases match TRBD2. V gave up 2 bases and J gave up 2 bases; unmatched junction bases: 9. CDR3 size: 19 residues. The germline V gene encodes CDR1 MDHEN and CDR2 SYDVKM. Here the CDR3 DNA reads TGTGCCAGCAGTTTAGGAGGAATGGGACTAGCGGGACCCTACAATGAGCAGTTCTTC. Amino acid sequence: CASSLGGMGLAGPYNEQFF.

The rearrangement links TRBV10-2 to TRBJ2-7, with D uncertain. The CDR3 is made up of 13 amino acids. Per germline, CDR1 WSHSY and CDR2 SAAADI. The V end was cut by 3 bases, the J end by 3 bases, with 9 bases between. The CDR3 DNA sequence: TGCGCCAGCAGTGAAGGTAGGCTCTACGAGCAGTACGTC. Its protein is CASSEGRLYEQYV.

V usage is TRBV25-1 and J usage is TRBJ2-1; 8 bases map to TRBD2. The CDR3 is made up of 15 amino acids. The germline gives CDR1 MGHDK, CDR2 SYGVNS. After removal of 5 bases from V and 3 bases from J, the junction contained 6 bases not matched to a gene. CDR3 nucleotides: TGTGCCAGCAGTCTTTATAGCGGGGTCTACAATGAGCAGTTCTTC. Its translation: CASSLYSGVYNEQFF.

The chain carries TRBV2 and TRBJ2-3; 13 bases are shared with TRBD2. J gave up 2 bases and V 7 bases, and 6 bases lay outside the gene matches. Germline CDR1 is SNHLY and CDR2 is FYNNEI. The length of the CDR3 is 16 residues. Here the CDR3 DNA reads TGTGCCAGCACAGGACTAGCGGGGGAGACCACAGATACGCAGTATTTT. Translating it yields CASTGLAGETTDTQYF. Complete variable domain (other parts from reference TRBV2 and TRBJ2-3): EPEVTQTPSHQVTQMGQEVILRCVPISNHLYFYWYRQILGQKVEFLVSFYNNEISEKSEIFDDQFSVERPDGSNFTLKIRSTKLEDSAMYFCASTGLAGETTDTQYFGPGTRLTVL.

J is TRBJ2-2 and V is TRBV28, with 7 bases fitting TRBD2. Germline values: CDR1 MDHEN, CDR2 SYDVKM. There are 14 residues in the CDR3. The CDR3 DNA reads TGTGGCAGTCAAACCGCCGGGGGGACCGGGGAGCTGTTTTTT. Translated, it gives CGSQTAGGTGELFF.

The chain recombines TRBV7-2 with TRBJ2-5; a possible D gene is TRBD2 (5 bases). Per the germline V gene, CDR1 is SGHTA and CDR2 is FQGNSA. This CDR3 comprises 14 residues. Trimming removed 4 bases from V and 4 bases from J, with 13 bases in between. The CDR3 loop is CASSSPARGETQYF. The CDR3, as DNA: TGTGCCAGCAGCTCCCCGGCCCGGGGAGAGACCCAGTACTTC. Full variable domain (rest looked up from reference TRBV7-2 and TRBJ2-5): GAGVSQSPSNKVTEKGKDVELRCDPISGHTALYWYRQSLGQGLEFLIYFQGNSAPDKSGLPSDRFSAERTGGSVSTLTIQRTQQEDSAVYLCASSSPARGETQYFGPGTRLLVL.

The chain joins TRBV18 to TRBJ2-1, with 7 bases lining up with TRBD2. Trimming took 6 bases from V and 3 from J; bases not matched to a gene: 5. CDR3 length equals 14 residues. Germline values: CDR1 KGHSH, CDR2 LQKENI. The CDR3 loop reads CASSPSGIYNEQFF. In DNA form, the CDR3 reads TGTGCCAGCTCGCCTAGCGGAATCTACAATGAGCAGTTCTTC.

V is TRBV7-8 and J is TRBJ1-1, with 9 bases that match TRBD1. The ends lost 5 bases at V and 4 bases at J; junction bases unmatched: 8. The CDR3 is made up of 15 amino acids. CDR1 SGHVS and CDR2 FQNEAQ come from the germline V gene. The CDR3 sequence: CASSPQGAHSTEAFF. In DNA, the CDR3 is TGTGCCAGCAGCCCACAGGGGGCGCATAGCACTGAAGCTTTCTTT.

The V call is TRBV11-1, the J call TRBJ2-7, with 7 bases matching TRBD1. The CDR3 runs 14 residues. The ends lost 6 bases at V and 2 bases at J; junction bases unmatched: 7. CDR1 is SGHAT, CDR2 FQDESV, per germline (reference sequence). The CDR3 sequence: CASRDDTGAYEQYF. CDR3 nucleotides: TGTGCCAGCAGGGACGATACAGGGGCCTACGAGCAGTACTTC.

The chain couples TRBV28 to TRBJ2-2, with a tentative D call TRBD1 (6 bases). Germline CDR1 is MDHEN and CDR2 is SYDVKM. V shed 2 bases and J shed 0 bases, with 13 bases lying between them. The CDR3 covers 17 residues. The CDR3 here is CASSLNRAPPNTGELFF. DNA for the CDR3: TGTGCCAGCAGTTTAAACAGGGCCCCCCCGAACACCGGGGAGCTGTTTTTT.

This clone was seen many times. V usage is TRBV19 and J usage is TRBJ2-7; 9 bases map to TRBD1. This CDR3 contains 17 residues. With 4 bases clipped from V and 5 bases from J, the junction kept 15 bases outside the gene matches. The germline gives CDR1 LNHDA, CDR2 SQIVND (reference sequence). This chain's CDR3 is CASSRRSLGTGLHEQYF. Here the CDR3 DNA reads TGTGCCAGTAGTAGAAGGTCGTTGGGGACAGGGCTACACGAGCAGTACTTC.

The genes are TRBV7-9 and TRBJ2-1; D uncertain. There are 14 residues in the CDR3. Germline V lookup: CDR1 SEHNR, CDR2 FQNEAQ (reference sequence). Trimming pared 2 bases from V and 5 bases from J, leaving 10 bases between. In DNA form, the CDR3 reads TGTGCCAGCAGCTTAACAGAGGCCAACAATGAGCAGTTCTTC. This sequence encodes CASSLTEANNEQFF.

This clone was seen many times. The chain carries TRBV20-1 and TRBJ1-1, with unresolved D. CDR3 length: 11 residues. V lost 4 bases, J lost 10 bases, and 13 bases lay in between. The germline CDR1 and CDR2 sequences are DFQATT and SNEGSKA (reference sequence). Here the CDR3 reads CSATEGEGAFF. CDR3 nucleotide sequence: TGCAGTGCTACGGAGGGTGAGGGAGCTTTCTTT.

V usage is TRBV9 and J usage is TRBJ2-7; 11 nucleotides align to TRBD2. The CDR3 extends over 14 amino acids. The germline gives CDR1 SGDLS, CDR2 YYNGEE. V was clipped by 4 bases and J by 2 bases; unmatched bases: 2. Written as DNA, the CDR3 is TGTGCCAGCAGCCCGACTAGCGGGGCCTACGAGCAGTACTTC. It is translated as CASSPTSGAYEQYF.

This clone was seen only once. CDR3 nucleotides: TGTGCCAGCACCCTGATGGGGGGTCAAGAGACCCAGTACTTC. This sequence encodes CASTLMGGQETQYF. J is TRBJ2-5 and V is TRBV6-1, with D possibly matching TRBD2 (6 bases). This CDR3 is 14 amino acids long. V was shortened by 7 bases and J by 2 bases, with 14 bases between the two germline ends. CDR1 is MNHNS, CDR2 SASEGT, per germline.

The chain combines TRBV20-1 with TRBJ2-1; D remains ambiguous. Germline V gives CDR1 DFQATT, CDR2 SNEGSKA (reference sequence). CDR3 length equals 10 residues. V was pared by 7 bases and J by 8 bases, with 9 bases between. CDR3 amino acids: CSVAVDEQFF. In DNA form, the CDR3 reads TGCAGTGTGGCGGTGGATGAGCAGTTCTTC.